This TCR beta chain is from a study of shared clonotypes between healthy human individuals. The data were produced by immunoSEQ multiplex PCR, yet TCRdb's version contains in-frame clones alone and is incomplete. The table includes hundreds of thousands of clones, around 96% detected once. This CDR3 is 15 amino acids long. In germline, CDR1 is LNHNV, CDR2 YYDKDF (reference sequence). V was pared by 5 bases and J by 0 bases, with 10 bases between. Findings and caveats of the study: Several donors shared approximately 5% of their naive CD4 clonotypes. Incompleteness in sorted-subset sequencing, despite large depth, was shown by rarefaction. Relative to memory subsets, naive subsets generally showed larger estimated richness. Among donors, clonotype sharing was expected to be affected by sequencing depth.

A remark on this clone: What it binds is not known.

Cells designated naive CD8 were CD45RO-negative and were positively selected for CCR7, with terminally differentiated effector memory CD45RA+ cells excluded. This chain connects TRBV15 to TRBJ1-4; D is possibly TRBD1 (6 bases). Specimen: naive CD8+ T cells sorted from blood. The clonotype originates from a man between 25 and 39 years old in good health. Here the CDR3 reads CATSADRATNEKLFF. In nucleotides, the CDR3 is TGTGCCACCAGCGCGGACAGAGCAACTAATGAAAAACTGTTTTTT.